This T cell receptor (beta chain) was captured by sequencing in a study of blood T cell repertoires in COVID-19. At the level of the study: Both acute and convalescent COVID-19 samples were obtained from the United States, Italy and Spain.

Original processing methods: Cell counts per sample came from amplifying reference gene primers. The data were produced by immunoSEQ multiplex PCR, yet TCRdb's version contains in-frame clones alone and is incomplete. The V and J calls and clone size are taken from that table; D and trimming were inferred from the DNA. The sample includes 150,000 to 200,000 clones, 79% of them seen just once. This sequence originates from a man in his 60s with active or convalescent COVID-19. Material for sequencing was peripheral blood.

CDR3 region: CASSQYDRVLGEQYF. DNA for the CDR3: TGTGCCAGCAGCCAATACGACCGGGTCTTGGGCGAGCAGTACTTC. The rearrangement uses TRBV3-1 (or the pseudogene TRBV3-2) and TRBJ2-7; D gene uncertain. Deletions cut 2 bases from V and 6 bases from J, with 17 bases between. The germline V gene has CDR1 LGHDT and CDR2 YNNKEL (reference sequence). The CDR3 is made up of 15 amino acids.